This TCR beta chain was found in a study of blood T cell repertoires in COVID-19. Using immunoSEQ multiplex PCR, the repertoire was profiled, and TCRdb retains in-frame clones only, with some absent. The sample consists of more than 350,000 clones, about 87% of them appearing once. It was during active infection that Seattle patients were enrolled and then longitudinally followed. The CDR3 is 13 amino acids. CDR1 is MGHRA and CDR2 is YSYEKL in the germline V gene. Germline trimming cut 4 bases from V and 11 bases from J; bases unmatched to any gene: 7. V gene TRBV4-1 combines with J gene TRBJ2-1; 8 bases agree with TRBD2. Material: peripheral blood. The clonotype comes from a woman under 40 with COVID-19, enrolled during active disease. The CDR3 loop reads CASSRALAGQQFF. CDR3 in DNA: TGCGCCAGCAGCCGGGCTCTAGCGGGTCAGCAGTTCTTC.